The present T cell receptor beta chain was sequenced within a study of blood T cell repertoires in COVID-19. The protocol was immunoSEQ multiplex PCR, while the TCRdb copy is restricted to in-frame clones and leaves out a portion. The sample has hundreds of thousands of clones, less than 90% seen once. Trimming left V 2 bases short and J 2 bases short, with 12 bases between. The germline V gene has CDR1 SGHKS and CDR2 YYEKEE (reference sequence). The CDR3 runs to 15 residues. The rearrangement uses TRBV5-5 and TRBJ2-3, with D possibly TRBD1 on 5 matching bases. This TCR derives from a woman aged 45 to 65 with COVID-19, enrolled during active disease. The sample was peripheral blood. The CDR3, as DNA: TGTGCCAGCAGCTTAAGAACAGGAACCACAGATACGCAGTATTTT. Amino acids: CASSLRTGTTDTQYF.